These 9 T cell receptor beta chains share one sample of origin, sequenced in a study of T cell responses to AZD1222 COVID-19 vaccine. Measured with immunoSEQ multiplex PCR; TCRdb has only the in-frame clones, and not every one. This table holds 110,000 or so clones, approximately 88% found once. The sequencing used peripheral blood, collected on day 0 of MenACWY control vaccination. These receptors came from an adult in good health.

The chain combines TRBV15 with TRBJ2-5, with D possibly being TRBD2 (7 bases). The V end was cut by 1 base, the J end by 5 bases, with 23 bases between. This CDR3 spans 18 amino acids. Looked up from germline, CDR1 is LNHNV and CDR2 is YYDKDF (reference sequence). CDR3 amino acids: CATSRVFRGAMPGETQYF. In DNA, the CDR3 is TGTGCCACCAGCAGAGTGTTCCGGGGGGCCATGCCCGGGGAGACCCAGTACTTC.

This chain links TRBV11-2 with TRBJ1-4; no reliable D call. Trimming took off 5 bases at V and 7 bases at J, with 11 bases between the two ends. This CDR3 region has 13 residues. Per germline, CDR1 SGHAT and CDR2 FQNNGV. CDR3 in DNA: TGTGCCAGCAGCACGTGGGGAAGTGAAAAACTGTTTTTT. It specifies CASSTWGSEKLFF.

The V and J genes are TRBV19 and TRBJ1-3; D may be TRBD1 (5 bases). The ends were cut back, 8 bases at V and 1 base at J, with 12 bases in the middle. Germline assignment: CDR1 LNHDA and CDR2 SQIVND (reference sequence). The CDR3 length is 14 residues. The CDR3, as DNA: TGTGCCAGTTCTCCCTACAGGTCTGGAAACACCATATATTTT. Protein sequence: CASSPYRSGNTIYF.

The genes are TRBV25-1 and TRBJ2-1; D not certain. The CDR3 totals 15 residues. V was pared by 3 bases and J by 8 bases, with 17 bases between. Germline lookup yields CDR1 MGHDK and CDR2 SYGVNS. The CDR3 spells CASSDWDPTLHEQFF. The CDR3 DNA is TGTGCCAGCAGTGATTGGGATCCAACCCTCCATGAGCAGTTCTTC.

The gene calls are TRBV6-5 and TRBJ1-1; D is ambiguous. The V and J ends lost 0 bases and 1 base respectively, with 9 bases between them. The CDR3 runs to 15 residues. The V gene's germline CDR1 is MNHEY and CDR2 SVGAGI. The CDR3, as DNA: TGTGCCAGCAGTTACTCTACCAGAAAGAACACTGAAGCTTTCTTT. It is translated as CASSYSTRKNTEAFF.

V usage is TRBV19 and J usage is TRBJ2-1; the D gene is possibly TRBD1 (6 bases). This CDR3 has 14 amino acids. Germline lookup yields CDR1 LNHDA and CDR2 SQIVND (reference sequence). V lost 6 bases and J 9 bases, leaving 18 bases between the germline ends. CDR3: CASRNLARGAEQFF. In DNA, the CDR3 is TGTGCCAGTAGGAACCTTGCCAGGGGAGCTGAGCAGTTCTTC.

The J gene is TRBJ2-3, the V gene TRBV7-2; D unclear. V lost 3 bases to trimming and J lost 2 bases, with 12 bases between them. The CDR3 loop spans 15 amino acids. Looked up from germline, CDR1 is SGHTA and CDR2 is FQGNSA. CDR3 sequence (DNA): TGTGCCAGCAGCTTTTCCGGAAGGACCACAGATACGCAGTATTTT. Amino acid sequence: CASSFSGRTTDTQYF.

V and J are TRBV11-2 and TRBJ2-7; 9 nucleotides match TRBD1. Germline V gene lookup returns CDR1 SGHAT and CDR2 FQNNGV. V lost 1 base and J lost 1; bases outside the gene matches: 14. The CDR3 totals 19 residues. CDR3 in amino acids: CASSLVRDRALITSYEQYF. The CDR3 region has the DNA TGTGCCAGCAGCTTAGTACGGGACAGGGCTCTAATTACTTCCTACGAGCAGTACTTC.

The chain has TRBV4-2 and TRBJ2-1, with TRBD2 as a possible D gene (6 bases). This CDR3 contains 15 residues. V was pared by 1 base and J by 6 bases, with 13 bases between. Germline V lookup: CDR1 LGHNA, CDR2 YNFKEQ. Here the CDR3 DNA reads TGTGCCAGCAGCCAAGCCGGGCAGGGAGGCAATGAGCAGTTCTTC. This sequence encodes CASSQAGQGGNEQFF.